This TCR beta chain was obtained from a study of long-term antiretroviral therapy in people with HIV. Broader study findings: ART adherence was not documented, and neither viral resistance nor therapy changes had any data. An increase in diversity followed ART, yet levels stayed below transplant donor controls.

As regards this clone: No antigen is known for it.

Trimming took off 0 bases at V and 7 bases at J, with 14 bases between the two ends. The CDR3 is 14 residues long. CDR1 GTSNPN and CDR2 SVGIG come from the germline V gene (reference sequence). At the survey level, the v3.0 immunoSEQ assay was run. Assay: immunoSEQ multiplex PCR; the TCRdb copy retains only in-frame clones and omits some. The sample records 25,000 to 35,000 clones, roughly 93% being singletons. This rearrangement joins TRBV30 to TRBJ2-3; D gene unclear. Sequences were derived from unsorted PBMCs, sampled approximately 6.3 years after starting antiretroviral therapy. The sequence derives from a woman in her thirties or forties with HIV. The CDR3 DNA sequence: TGTGCCTGGAGTGTACGCCTTTCTTCGAATACGCAGTATTTT. Protein product: CAWSVRLSSNTQYF.